What follows are 17 T cell receptor beta chains derived from one specimen sequenced in a study of blood T cell repertoires in COVID-19. Profiled with immunoSEQ multiplex PCR; TCRdb holds only in-frame clones, not every one. There are fewer than 250,000 clones in the sample; about 89% occur only once, and under 2% lies in the top ten. What was sequenced was peripheral blood. The receptors shown here come from a woman aged 60 to 75 who had recovered from COVID-19.

V is TRBV12-3 or TRBV12-4 and J is TRBJ2-3, with D unclear. This CDR3 region has 11 residues. Trimming left V 6 bases short and J 5 bases short, with 6 bases between. CDR3 bases: TGTGCCAGCAGGTACGGAGATACGCAGTATTTT. Amino acid sequence: CASRYGDTQYF.

This clone appeared once. This rearrangement joins TRBV6-5 to TRBJ2-1, with D perhaps matching TRBD2 (6 bases). Looked up from germline, CDR1 is MNHEY and CDR2 is SVGAGI. The CDR3 runs 14 residues. V was clipped by 5 bases and J by 10 bases, with 18 bases between them. The CDR3 region has the DNA TGTGCCAGCAGTAGACTCCTCGGGAGCGGGGAGCAGTTCTTC. Its protein product is CASSRLLGSGEQFF.

The chain couples TRBV5-8 to TRBJ1-5, with 8 bases aligning to TRBD1. J was trimmed by 7 bases and V by 8 bases; bases with no gene match: 8. The CDR3 runs to 13 residues. Germline CDR1 is SGHTS and CDR2 is YDEGEE. As DNA, the CDR3 is TGTGCCAGTAACCAGGGGGCAGGGCAGCCCCAGCATTTT. Translated: CASNQGAGQPQHF.

The rearrangement joins TRBV7-2 to TRBJ1-4; D uncertain. The V gene's germline CDR1 is SGHTA and CDR2 FQGNSA. Deletions cut 1 base from V and 7 bases from J, with 13 bases between. This CDR3 is built from 15 residues. For the CDR3, the DNA is TGTGCCAGCAGCTTAGTAAGCGGGATCGGTGAAAAACTGTTTTTT. It specifies CASSLVSGIGEKLFF. The entire variable domain, with the rest obtained from reference TRBV7-2 and TRBJ1-4, is as follows: GAGVSQSPSNKVTEKGKDVELRCDPISGHTALYWYRQSLGQGLEFLIYFQGNSAPDKSGLPSDRFSAERTGGSVSTLTIQRTQQEDSAVYLCASSLVSGIGEKLFFGSGTQLSVL.

DNA of the CDR3: TGTGCCAGCCAGCAGGGACTTCATACCTACGAGCAGTACTTC. Protein sequence: CASQQGLHTYEQYF. The chain carries TRBV27 and TRBJ2-7; possible D gene TRBD2, 6 bases. Trimming pared 8 bases from V and 2 bases from J, leaving 16 bases between. The CDR3 has 14 residues. From germline, CDR1 is MNHEY and CDR2 SMNVEV (reference sequence).

The chain is built from TRBV19 and TRBJ1-1, with 7 bases identical to TRBD1. V trimming: 10 bases; J trimming: 1 base; junction bases outside the gene matches: 12. The CDR3 is 15 amino acids. In germline, CDR1 is LNHDA, CDR2 SQIVND (reference sequence). The CDR3 DNA is TGTGCCACCAGAAGCCAGGGGGTTACGAACACTGAAGCTTTCTTT. The encoded protein is CATRSQGVTNTEAFF.

The sample holds one count of this clone. This sequence joins TRBV27 and TRBJ2-3; D not resolved. The V gene's germline CDR1 is MNHEY and CDR2 SMNVEV (reference sequence). The V end was cut by 3 bases, the J end by 0 bases, with 7 bases between. The CDR3 covers 14 residues. The CDR3 reads CASSFAFSTDTQYF. The CDR3 DNA reads as TGTGCCAGCAGTTTTGCGTTTAGCACAGATACGCAGTATTTT.

CDR3 DNA sequence: TGTGCCAGCAGTCCCAGGGGCGCCGCTTCCTACGAGCAGTACTTC. This codes for CASSPRGAASYEQYF. The J gene is TRBJ2-7, the V gene TRBV6-7, with D possibly being TRBD1 (6 bases). TRBV6-7 is an ORF for which the function is uncertain. CDR3 length: 15 amino acids. Trimming took off 5 bases at V and 1 base at J, with 15 bases between the two ends.

The chain is built from TRBV7-9 and TRBJ2-7; TRBD1 aligns across 7 bases. The CDR3 is 13 amino acids. Germline CDR1 and CDR2: SEHNR and FQNEAQ (reference sequence). With 0 bases clipped from V and 7 bases from J, the junction kept 3 bases outside the gene matches. The CDR3: CASSLAPRGEQYF. In nucleotides, the CDR3 is TGTGCCAGCAGCTTAGCCCCCAGGGGGGAGCAGTACTTC. The full variable domain, with the rest looked up from reference TRBV7-9 and TRBJ2-7, is DTGVSQNPRHKITKRGQNVTFRCDPISEHNRLYWYRQTLGQGPEFLTYFQNEAQLEKSRLLSDRFSAERPKGSFSTLEIQRTEQGDSAMYLCASSLAPRGEQYFGPGTRLTVT.

The J gene is TRBJ1-2, the V gene TRBV27; TRBD1 is a possible D gene (6 bases). The length of the CDR3 is 12 residues. The germline V and J ends were trimmed by 5 bases and 9 bases, with 13 bases remaining between them. Germline CDR1 and CDR2: MNHEY and SMNVEV (reference sequence). The CDR3 nucleotides are TGTGCCAGCAGTGTACAGGGCGGACGCTACACCTTC. It encodes CASSVQGGRYTF.

This chain connects TRBV6-5 to TRBJ1-5; D gene ambiguous. Germline V lookup: CDR1 MNHEY, CDR2 SVGAGI. The CDR3 is 15 amino acids. V was cut by 8 bases and J by 0 bases, with 14 bases left in between. The CDR3 nucleotides read TGTGCCAGCGCGGCCGGGAGATATAGCAATCAGCCCCAGCATTTT. Translated, it gives CASAAGRYSNQPQHF.

The chain has TRBV6-2 or TRBV6-3 and TRBJ1-2; TRBD1 matches 8 bases. V dropped 0 bases and J dropped 1; count of bases not matched to a gene: 13. This CDR3 is 19 amino acids long. Germline lookup yields CDR1 MNHEY and CDR2 SVGEGT. CDR3 sequence reads: CASSYSRWGTGGDNYGYTF. DNA for the CDR3: TGTGCCAGCAGTTACTCGCGATGGGGTACAGGGGGAGATAACTATGGCTACACCTTC.

The chain joins TRBV5-1 to TRBJ1-2, with 7 bases aligning to TRBD1. The J segment lost 0 bases and the V segment lost 0 bases, leaving 5 bases of the junction unmatched. Germline CDR1 and CDR2: SGHRS and YFSETQ. The CDR3 loop spans 16 amino acids. The DNA for the CDR3 is TGCGCCAGCAGCTTGGCCGGGACAGCCTCTAACTATGGCTACACCTTC. This sequence encodes CASSLAGTASNYGYTF.

The V call is TRBV14, the J call TRBJ2-2, with TRBD2 matching over 8 bases. There are 17 residues in the CDR3. Looked up from germline, CDR1 is SGHDN and CDR2 is FVKESK. The J segment lost 4 bases and the V segment lost 1 base, leaving 8 bases of the junction unmatched. CDR3 sequence: CASSQGLARGGTGELFF. In nucleotides, the CDR3 is TGTGCCAGCAGCCAAGGACTAGCGAGGGGGGGCACCGGGGAGCTGTTTTTT.

The J gene is TRBJ2-4, the V gene TRBV7-2; possibly TRBD1 for D (5 bases). The CDR3 consists of 13 residues. Germline CDR1 and CDR2: SGHTA and FQGNSA. Trimming pared 1 base from V and 7 bases from J, leaving 8 bases between. The CDR3 sequence is CASSLGGRNIQYF. DNA of the CDR3: TGTGCCAGCAGCTTAGGGGGCAGGAACATTCAGTACTTC.

The CDR3 reads CASSQVVRGQYEQYF. The CDR3 coding sequence is TGCGCCAGCAGCCAAGTAGTCAGGGGGCAATACGAGCAGTACTTC. The V gene is TRBV4-1, the J gene TRBJ2-7; 8 bases map to TRBD1. With 1 base clipped from V and 4 bases from J, the junction kept 6 bases outside the gene matches. This CDR3 has 15 amino acids. CDR1 is MGHRA and CDR2 is YSYEKL in the germline V gene.

This sequence joins TRBV2 and TRBJ1-4; tentative D call: TRBD1 (6 bases). CDR1 and CDR2 from the germline V gene are SNHLY and FYNNEI. V was pared by 0 bases and J by 5 bases, with 13 bases between. There are 16 residues in the CDR3. The CDR3 DNA reads TGTGCCAGCAGTGAAGCCTCTGACAGGTGGAATGAAAAACTGTTTTTT. It translates to CASSEASDRWNEKLFF.